This is a list of T cell receptor beta chains from one sample in a study of OX40 agonist ivuxolimab in advanced cancers. Sequenced by immunoSEQ multiplex PCR; TCRdb stores in-frame clones only, minus some. Of roughly 48,000 clones listed, about 83% are singletons. The sample consisted of CD4+ or CD8+ T cells sorted from blood, taken in a trial of the OX40 agonist ivuxolimab. The receptors come from an adult with an advanced solid tumor such as melanoma, head and neck, liver or kidney cancer. CDR3s include the opening cysteine and the closing phenylalanine or tryptophan.

13 | TRBJ2-5 | TRBV9 | CASSPPGQETQYF
13 | TRBJ1-1 | TRBV13 | CASTSQADTEAFF
15 | TRBJ2-3 | TRBV4-1 | CASSQEGVSTDTQYF
13 | TRBJ1-4 | TRBV27 | CASSWGGNEKLFF
13 | TRBJ2-5 | TRBV6-6 | CASNRPGEETQYF
15 | TRBJ2-7 | TRBV27 | CASSLLTGGSYEQYF
14 | TRBJ1-1 | TRBV6-5 | CASSLGRGSTEAFF
16 | TRBJ1-2 | TRBV4-1 | CASSQGSAMPSMGYTF
15 | TRBJ1-1 | TRBV9 | CASSPTGGAGAEAFF
14 | TRBJ1-1 | TRBV5-6 | CASSLQGPNTEAFF
13 | TRBJ2-3 | TRBV10-2 | CATAGVSPDTQYF
15 | TRBJ1-5 | TRBV11-3 | CASSFNSSGGGTQHF
12 | TRBJ2-7 | TRBV16 | CASSHGRNEQYF
14 | TRBJ1-2 | TRBV10-3 | CAIRRDGTIYGYTF
11 | TRBJ1-1 | TRBV2 | CAEGVSTEAFF
15 | TRBJ2-1 | TRBV19 | CASISGTSGSDEQFF
14 | TRBJ2-1 | TRBV7-6 | CASRPSGITREQFF
15 | TRBJ1-4 | TRBV4-3 | CASSQDGTVNEKLFF
15 | TRBJ2-1 | TRBV27 | CASSLSITSGNEQFF
14 | TRBJ2-3 | TRBV27 | CASSLLAVSDTQYF
15 | TRBJ1-2 | TRBV7-9 | CASTYSLSANYGYTF
13 | TRBJ2-7 | TRBV27 | CASSLSVYGEQYF
16 | TRBJ2-1 | TRBV7-2 | CASSPVLWGGYNEQFF
12 | TRBJ2-1 | TRBV5-4 | CASSPGGDEQFF
13 | TRBJ2-1 | TRBV7-3 | CASSLGLGNEQFF
21 | TRBJ2-7 | TRBV21-1 | CASSRPRENRRHYSLSYEQYF
12 | TRBJ2-3 | TRBV6-6 | CASGGTPDTQYF
15 | TRBJ1-3 | TRBV6-5 | CASSPGLVSGNTIYF
15 | TRBJ1-1 | TRBV6-5 | CASSYAGTGGTEAFF
14 | TRBJ2-1 | TRBV6-5 | CASSHGVALDEQFF
14 | TRBJ1-1 | TRBV6-1 | CASSEGRGLTEAFF
13 | TRBJ1-4 | TRBV15 | CATSRGTVEKLFF
15 | TRBJ2-3 | TRBV6-4 | CASSESLGGTDTQYF
14 | TRBJ1-4 | TRBV7-9 | CASSLYSVHEKLFF
13 | TRBJ2-3 | TRBV30 | CAWGGDSTDTQYF
15 | TRBJ1-1 | TRBV7-9 | CASSLGFRSGTEAFF
20 | TRBJ2-1 | TRBV9 | CASSVPRTSGRPEGYNEQFF
15 | TRBJ2-3 | TRBV9 | CASSPMGLAGDTQYF